The rows below give T cell receptor beta chains drawn from one sample of a study of cytomegalovirus exposure and HLA in healthy donors. Sequencing was performed with immunoSEQ multiplex PCR; in TCRdb, only in-frame clones are kept and a portion is missing. The data hold approximately 290,000 clones, with about four fifths observed a single time. The sequenced sample was PBMCs. These receptors were collected from a girl aged 2 to 10 in good health and CMV-seronegative. Both conserved end residues are part of each CDR3. The D gene is left open where the match is weak. Some rows have no size entry. The others give once, few or many, or a class for an expanded clone.

J gene: TRBJ1-2
D gene: NA
V gene: TRBV11-2
clone size: NA
CDR3 protein: CASSRTGGRYTF
CDR3 DNA: TGTGCCAGCAGCCGGACGGGGGGCCGCTACACCTTC

J gene: TRBJ2-7
D gene: NA
V gene: TRBV5-1
clone size: NA
CDR3 protein: CASSLGPNDRRYEQYF
CDR3 DNA: TGCGCCAGCAGCCTCGGCCCAAACGACAGGCGCTACGAGCAGTACTTC

J gene: TRBJ1-2
D gene: NA
V gene: TRBV19
clone size: NA
CDR3 protein: CASSRDIANYGYTF
CDR3 DNA: TGTGCCAGTAGCCGGGACATAGCTAACTATGGCTACACCTTC

J gene: TRBJ1-2
D gene: TRBD1
V gene: TRBV30
clone size: NA
CDR3 protein: CAWMGIPTGNGYTF
CDR3 DNA: TGTGCCTGGATGGGGATTCCGACAGGGAATGGCTACACCTTC

J gene: TRBJ2-7
D gene: NA
V gene: TRBV23-1
clone size: NA
CDR3 protein: CASSRGPNDEQYF
CDR3 DNA: TGCGCCAGCAGTCGGGGGCCTAACGACGAGCAGTACTTC

J gene: TRBJ2-3
D gene: NA
V gene: TRBV10-1
clone size: few
CDR3 protein: CASSEQGGHTQYF
CDR3 DNA: TGCGCCAGCAGTGAGCAGGGGGGCCATACGCAGTATTTT

J gene: TRBJ2-2
D gene: NA
V gene: TRBV29-1
clone size: NA
CDR3 protein: CSVESGVAGELFF
CDR3 DNA: TGCAGCGTTGAGTCGGGGGTGGCCGGGGAGCTGTTTTTT

J gene: TRBJ1-1
D gene: TRBD1
V gene: TRBV19
clone size: NA
CDR3 protein: CASSMTRDRHYLNTEAFF
CDR3 DNA: TGTGCCAGTAGTATGACCCGGGACAGACATTATTTGAACACTGAAGCTTTCTTT

J gene: TRBJ2-5
D gene: NA
V gene: TRBV2
clone size: NA
CDR3 protein: CASSATQGLEKTQYF
CDR3 DNA: TGTGCCAGCAGCGCGACCCAGGGTCTTGAGAAGACCCAGTACTTC

J gene: TRBJ2-6
D gene: NA
V gene: TRBV6-1
clone size: NA
CDR3 protein: CASSVVSGANVLTF
CDR3 DNA: TGTGCCAGCAGTGTCGTCTCTGGGGCCAACGTCCTGACTTTC

J gene: TRBJ2-1
D gene: TRBD2
V gene: TRBV5-4
clone size: once
CDR3 protein: CASSLVPGGNEQFF
CDR3 DNA: TGTGCCAGCAGCTTGGTTCCGGGGGGAAATGAGCAGTTCTTC

J gene: TRBJ2-3
D gene: TRBD2
V gene: TRBV9
clone size: NA
CDR3 protein: CASSLKGRALTDTQYF
CDR3 DNA: TGTGCCAGCAGTCTCAAGGGGAGGGCTCTCACAGATACGCAGTATTTT

J gene: TRBJ2-1
D gene: TRBD2
V gene: TRBV6-1
clone size: once
CDR3 protein: CASSDRPWAGGQFF
CDR3 DNA: TGTGCCAGCAGTGATCGCCCTTGGGCGGGAGGGCAGTTCTTC

J gene: TRBJ2-7
D gene: NA
V gene: TRBV27
clone size: NA
CDR3 protein: CASSSLQQTQRYEQYF
CDR3 DNA: TGTGCCAGCAGTTCCCTCCAACAAACCCAACGCTACGAGCAGTACTTC

J gene: TRBJ2-1
D gene: TRBD1
V gene: TRBV5-4
clone size: NA
CDR3 protein: CASSGQGAGFDEQFF
CDR3 DNA: TGTGCCAGCAGCGGACAGGGGGCGGGTTTCGATGAGCAGTTCTTC

J gene: TRBJ2-1
D gene: TRBD2
V gene: TRBV2
clone size: NA
CDR3 protein: CASSLAGRAGEQFF
CDR3 DNA: TGTGCCAGCAGTTTAGCGGGACGTGCGGGCGAGCAGTTCTTC

J gene: TRBJ2-1
D gene: TRBD2
V gene: TRBV28
clone size: NA
CDR3 protein: CASSPTGTSGYNEQFF
CDR3 DNA: TGTGCCAGCAGCCCTACCGGGACTAGCGGGTACAATGAGCAGTTCTTC

J gene: TRBJ2-1
D gene: TRBD2
V gene: TRBV9
clone size: NA
CDR3 protein: CASSARLAGDYNEQFF
CDR3 DNA: TGTGCCAGCAGCGCCCGACTAGCGGGGGACTACAATGAGCAGTTCTTC

J gene: TRBJ1-6
D gene: NA
V gene: TRBV4-1
clone size: NA
CDR3 protein: CASSQWATSYNSPLHF
CDR3 DNA: TGCGCCAGCAGCCAATGGGCCACCTCCTATAATTCACCCCTCCACTTT

J gene: TRBJ2-1
D gene: TRBD2
V gene: TRBV11-1
clone size: NA
CDR3 protein: CASIRTSGDNEQFF
CDR3 DNA: TGTGCCAGCATCAGGACTAGCGGGGACAATGAGCAGTTCTTC

J gene: TRBJ2-3
D gene: NA
V gene: TRBV30
clone size: NA
CDR3 protein: CAWEGQRFTDTQYF
CDR3 DNA: TGTGCCTGGGAGGGCCAAAGGTTCACAGATACGCAGTATTTT

J gene: TRBJ2-7
D gene: TRBD1
V gene: TRBV5-1
clone size: NA
CDR3 protein: CASSSGTATYF
CDR3 DNA: TGCGCCAGCAGTTCCGGGACAGCCACCTACTTC

J gene: TRBJ2-3
D gene: TRBD1
V gene: TRBV5-1
clone size: once
CDR3 protein: CASSLGQGSTDTQYF
CDR3 DNA: TGCGCCAGCAGCTTGGGACAGGGCAGCACAGATACGCAGTATTTT

J gene: TRBJ2-3
D gene: TRBD1
V gene: TRBV30
clone size: NA
CDR3 protein: CAWSVQGADTQYF
CDR3 DNA: TGTGCCTGGAGTGTACAGGGGGCAGATACGCAGTATTTT

J gene: TRBJ2-1
D gene: TRBD1
V gene: TRBV2
clone size: NA
CDR3 protein: CASSHGQDSYNEQFF
CDR3 DNA: TGTGCCAGCAGCCACGGACAGGATTCCTACAATGAGCAGTTCTTC

J gene: TRBJ2-1
D gene: TRBD2
V gene: TRBV19
clone size: NA
CDR3 protein: CASSPGLAGRQFF
CDR3 DNA: TGTGCCAGTAGTCCCGGACTAGCGGGGAGGCAGTTCTTC

J gene: TRBJ2-7
D gene: TRBD2
V gene: TRBV10-3
clone size: NA
CDR3 protein: CATHSGGSYEQYF
CDR3 DNA: TGTGCCACCCATAGCGGGGGATCCTACGAGCAGTACTTC

J gene: TRBJ1-3
D gene: TRBD1
V gene: TRBV11-2
clone size: NA
CDR3 protein: CASSPRPATGAGNTIYF
CDR3 DNA: TGTGCCAGCAGCCCGAGGCCGGCGACAGGGGCCGGAAACACCATATATTTT